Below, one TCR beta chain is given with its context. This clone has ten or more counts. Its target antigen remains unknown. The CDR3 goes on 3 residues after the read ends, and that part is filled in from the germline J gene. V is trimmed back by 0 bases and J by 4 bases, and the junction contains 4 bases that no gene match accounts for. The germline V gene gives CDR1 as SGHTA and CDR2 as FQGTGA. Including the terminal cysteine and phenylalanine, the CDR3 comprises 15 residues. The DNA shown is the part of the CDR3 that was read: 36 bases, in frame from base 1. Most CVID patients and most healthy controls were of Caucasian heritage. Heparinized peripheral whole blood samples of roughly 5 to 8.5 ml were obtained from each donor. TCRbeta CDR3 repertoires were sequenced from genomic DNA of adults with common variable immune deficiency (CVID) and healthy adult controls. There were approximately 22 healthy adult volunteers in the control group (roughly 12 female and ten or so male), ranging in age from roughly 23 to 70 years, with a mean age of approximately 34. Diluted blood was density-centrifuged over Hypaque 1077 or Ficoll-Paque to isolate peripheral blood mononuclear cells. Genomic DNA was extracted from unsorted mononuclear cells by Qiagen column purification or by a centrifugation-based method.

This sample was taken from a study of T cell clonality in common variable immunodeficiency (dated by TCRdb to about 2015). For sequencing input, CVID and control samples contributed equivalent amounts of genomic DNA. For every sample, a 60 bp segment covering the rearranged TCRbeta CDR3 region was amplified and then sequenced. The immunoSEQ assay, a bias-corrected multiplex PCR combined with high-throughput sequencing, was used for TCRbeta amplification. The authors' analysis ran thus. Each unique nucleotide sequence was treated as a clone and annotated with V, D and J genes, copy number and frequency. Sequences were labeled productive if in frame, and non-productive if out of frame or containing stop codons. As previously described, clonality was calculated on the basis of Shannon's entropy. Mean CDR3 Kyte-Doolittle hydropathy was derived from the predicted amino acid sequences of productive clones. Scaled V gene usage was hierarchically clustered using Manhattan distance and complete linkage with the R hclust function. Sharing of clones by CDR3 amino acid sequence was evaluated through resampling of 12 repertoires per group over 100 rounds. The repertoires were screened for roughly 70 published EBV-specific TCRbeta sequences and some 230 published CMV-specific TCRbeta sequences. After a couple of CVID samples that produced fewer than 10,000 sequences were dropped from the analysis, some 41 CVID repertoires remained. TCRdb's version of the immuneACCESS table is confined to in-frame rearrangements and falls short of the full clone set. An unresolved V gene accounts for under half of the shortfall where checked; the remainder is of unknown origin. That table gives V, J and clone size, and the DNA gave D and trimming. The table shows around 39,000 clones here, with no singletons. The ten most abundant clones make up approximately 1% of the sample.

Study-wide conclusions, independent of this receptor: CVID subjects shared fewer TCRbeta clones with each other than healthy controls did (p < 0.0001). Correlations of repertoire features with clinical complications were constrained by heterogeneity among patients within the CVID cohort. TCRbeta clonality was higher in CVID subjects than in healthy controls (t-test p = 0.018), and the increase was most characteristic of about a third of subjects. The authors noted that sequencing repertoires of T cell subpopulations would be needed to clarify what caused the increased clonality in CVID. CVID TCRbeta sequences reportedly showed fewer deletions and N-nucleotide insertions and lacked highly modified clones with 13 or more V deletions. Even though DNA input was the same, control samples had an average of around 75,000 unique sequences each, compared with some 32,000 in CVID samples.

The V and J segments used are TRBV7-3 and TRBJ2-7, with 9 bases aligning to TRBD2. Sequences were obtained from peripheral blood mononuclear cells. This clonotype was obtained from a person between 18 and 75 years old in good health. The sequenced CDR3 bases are TGTGCCAGCAGCTTAACGTCTAGCGGGATATACGAG. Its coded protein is CASSLTSSGIYE. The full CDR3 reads CASSLTSSGIYEQYF. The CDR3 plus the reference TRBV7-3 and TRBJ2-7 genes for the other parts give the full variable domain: GAGVSQTPSNKVTEKGKYVELRCDPISGHTALYWYRQSLGQGPEFLIYFQGTGAADDSGLPNDRFFAVRPEGSVSTLKIQRTERGDSAVYLCASSLTSSGIYEQYFGPGTRLTVT.